The next 28 T cell receptor beta chains were all read from a single sample in a study of T cells in Graves' hyperthyroidism and ophthalmopathy. Researchers amplified the TCR beta CDR3 regions from RNA transcripts. Using the HTBI primer set, a first-round RT-PCR was run on the TCR CDR3. A single record per CDR3 protein comes from TCRdb applying MiXCR to the multiplex PCR reads. The sample records roughly 740,000 distinct CDR3 sequences, 16% being singletons. Source material: blood. These receptors came from a man aged 18 to 30 with Graves' hyperthyroidism.

The genes are TRBV19 and TRBJ2-1; TRBD2 agrees at 9 bases. J was trimmed by 5 bases and V by 7 bases; bases with no gene match: 15. Looked up from germline, CDR1 is LNHDA and CDR2 is SQIVND (reference sequence). The length of the CDR3 is 17 residues. The CDR3 region has the DNA TGTGCCAGTACCCCGTGGCCCTCTAGCGGGAAGCACAATGAGCAGTTCTTC. Amino acids: CASTPWPSSGKHNEQFF.

This clonotype was counted a few times. The rearrangement joins TRBV20-1 to TRBJ2-3; tentatively, D is TRBD2 (6 bases). This CDR3 region has 14 residues. Trimming took 4 bases from V and 1 from J, leaving 12 bases between them. Germline V lookup: CDR1 DFQATT, CDR2 SNEGSKA (reference sequence). The DNA of the CDR3 is TGCAGTGCTAACCGGAGGGGCCGCACAGATACGCAGTATTTT. Protein sequence: CSANRRGRTDTQYF.

In this sample, this clonotype turned up a few times. This chain links TRBV10-2 with TRBJ2-3; unclear D gene. The V end was cut by 10 bases, the J end by 0 bases, with 11 bases between. Germline values: CDR1 WSHSY, CDR2 SAAADI. This CDR3 comprises 13 residues. This CDR3 reads CATQQPSTDTQYF. The CDR3 region has the DNA TGCGCCACCCAACAGCCTAGCACAGATACGCAGTATTTT.

This clonotype was recorded at least ten times. The chain carries TRBV18 and TRBJ2-1; TRBD1 is a possible D gene (6 bases). The length of the CDR3 is 14 residues. From germline, CDR1 is KGHSH and CDR2 LQKENI. V lost 1 base to trimming and J lost 7 bases, with 11 bases between them. Here the CDR3 DNA reads TGTGCCAGCTCACCACAGGGGGTGGAAAATGAGCAGTTCTTC. As protein: CASSPQGVENEQFF.

The chain carries TRBV13 and TRBJ1-3, with 8 nucleotides matching TRBD1. The CDR3 runs 18 residues. The germline gives CDR1 PRHDT, CDR2 FYEKMQ (reference sequence). J was trimmed by 4 bases and V by 1 base; bases with no gene match: 12. The CDR3 reads CASSLDPRTTGEGNTIYF. CDR3 DNA sequence: TGTGCCAGCAGCTTAGATCCTCGGACGACAGGGGAAGGAAACACCATATATTTT. Full variable domain (missing parts from reference TRBV13 and TRBJ1-3): AAGVIQSPRHLIKEKRETATLKCYPIPRHDTVYWYQQGPGQDPQFLISFYEKMQSDKGSIPDRFSAQQFSDYHSELNMSSLELGDSALYFCASSLDPRTTGEGNTIYFGEGSWLTVV.

In this sample, this clonotype turned up a few times. V usage is TRBV6-1 and J usage is TRBJ1-4; weak D call: TRBD1 (5 bases). Germline CDR1 and CDR2: MNHNS and SASEGT. This CDR3 comprises 12 residues. V was clipped by 6 bases and J by 8 bases, with 10 bases between them. CDR3 residues: CASSRVYEKLFF. DNA of the CDR3: TGTGCCAGCAGCAGGGTCTACGAAAAACTGTTTTTT.

A few counts support this clonotype. This sequence joins TRBV19 and TRBJ2-7; perhaps D is TRBD1 or TRBD2 (5 bases each). With 3 bases removed from V and 0 bases from J, the gap between germline ends came to 15 bases. Germline lookup yields CDR1 LNHDA and CDR2 SQIVND (reference sequence). The CDR3 loop spans 16 amino acids. CDR3 loop: CASSMGPRGASYEQYF. The CDR3 DNA sequence: TGTGCCAGTAGTATGGGACCTCGAGGTGCCTCCTACGAGCAGTACTTC.

V is TRBV12-3 or TRBV12-4 and J is TRBJ2-3; D not certain. CDR3 length: 13 amino acids. Between the trimmed V and J ends, which lost 4 bases and 6 bases, there was a span of 11 bases. The CDR3, as DNA: TGTGCCAGCAGTTGGGGTGCGGAGGATACGCAGTATTTT. Translated, it gives CASSWGAEDTQYF.

In this sample, this clonotype turned up many times. The CDR3 DNA is TGTGCCAGCAGTTTGGGGGAACCCTACAATGAGCAGTTCTTC. This translates into CASSLGEPYNEQFF. The J gene is TRBJ2-1, the V gene TRBV6-1; the D call may be TRBD1 or TRBD2 (5 bases each). The germline CDR1 and CDR2 sequences are MNHNS and SASEGT. The ends were cut back, 5 bases at V and 2 bases at J, with 10 bases in the middle. This CDR3 spans 14 amino acids.

This clonotype was seen ten or more times. The chain employs TRBV6-1 and TRBJ2-7; weak D call: TRBD2 (5 bases). The germline gives CDR1 MNHNS, CDR2 SASEGT. The CDR3 length is 14 residues. The V end was cut by 3 bases, the J end by 5 bases, with 14 bases between. Here the CDR3 reads CASSDDMDWHEQYF. Written as DNA, the CDR3 is TGTGCCAGCAGTGACGACATGGACTGGCACGAGCAGTACTTC.

In this sample, this clonotype turned up many times. The chain recombines TRBV12-3 or TRBV12-4 with TRBJ2-5; TRBD2 is a possible D gene (6 bases). CDR3 length: 15 residues. Between the trimmed V and J ends, which lost 5 bases and 5 bases, there was a span of 18 bases. CDR3 bases: TGTGCCAGCAGTGGGGGGACTCGCGGTTGGGAGACCCAGTACTTC. As protein: CASSGGTRGWETQYF.

This clonotype was counted at least ten times. V gene TRBV30 combines with J gene TRBJ2-1; D is perhaps TRBD1 (6 bases). Trimming took 4 bases from V and 0 from J, leaving 10 bases between them. The length of the CDR3 is 14 residues. CDR1 and CDR2 from the germline V gene are GTSNPN and SVGIG (reference sequence). The DNA for the CDR3 is TGTGCCTGGACTGGGGGCGCCTCCTACAATGAGCAGTTCTTC. Protein sequence: CAWTGGASYNEQFF.

About this clonotype: A much larger clone lies a single base off, so this may be a read error. The rearrangement uses TRBV10-3 and TRBJ2-5, with 8 bases that match TRBD1. J was trimmed by 5 bases and V by 3 bases; bases with no gene match: 17. There are 18 residues in the CDR3. The germline V gene has CDR1 ENHRY and CDR2 SYGVKD. In DNA form, the CDR3 reads TGTGCCATCAGTGACCCAGGCCCAGGGGGCGGGTTCGGTGAGACCCAGTACTTC. Amino acids: CAISDPGPGGGFGETQYF.

This clonotype was detected many times. This sequence joins TRBV29-1 and TRBJ2-1; weak D call: TRBD2 (7 bases). V was clipped by 6 bases and J by 7 bases, with 13 bases between them. CDR1 and CDR2 from the germline V gene are SQVTM and ANQGSEA. The CDR3 contains 12 residues. The CDR3 region is CSVRGGGNEQFF. The CDR3 DNA sequence: TGCAGCGTCCGAGGGGGAGGGAATGAGCAGTTCTTC.

This chain links TRBV15 with TRBJ2-2; TRBD2 matches 7 bases. The V and J ends lost 8 bases and 2 bases, in that order; junction bases with no gene match: 2. Germline V lookup: CDR1 LNHNV, CDR2 YYDKDF (reference sequence). This CDR3 has 13 amino acids. CDR3 nucleotide sequence: TGTGCCACCGCGGGAGTTAACACCGGGGAGCTGTTTTTT. Its protein product is CATAGVNTGELFF.

Here the CDR3 DNA reads TGTGCCAGCTCACCCTCCACCACCGGGGAGCTGTTTTTT. This sequence encodes CASSPSTTGELFF. The gene calls are TRBV18 and TRBJ2-2; D ambiguous. Per germline, CDR1 KGHSH and CDR2 LQKENI. V lost 3 bases, J lost 4 bases, and 6 bases lay in between. The CDR3 is 13 amino acids. Full variable domain (remainder filled in from reference TRBV18 and TRBJ2-2): NAGVMQNPRHLVRRRGQEARLRCSPMKGHSHVYWYRQLPEEGLKFMVYLQKENIIDESGMPKERFSAEFPKEGPSILRIQQVVRGDSAAYFCASSPSTTGELFFGEGSRLTVL.

The sample holds many counts of this clonotype. The chain links TRBV6-2 or TRBV6-3 to TRBJ2-5; D tentatively reads TRBD1 or TRBD2 (5 bases each). V was pared by 0 bases and J by 0 bases, with 14 bases between. The CDR3 length is 17 residues. Germline assignment: CDR1 MNHEY and CDR2 SVGEGT. CDR3 DNA sequence: TGTGCCAGCAGTTACTCGAATGGGGGAGCACACCAAGAGACCCAGTACTTC. Its protein is CASSYSNGGAHQETQYF.

This clonotype has only a few counts. The rearrangement links TRBV9 to TRBJ2-7; D gene uncertain. The CDR3 loop spans 15 amino acids. Germline CDR1 SGDLS, CDR2 YYNGEE. Trimming removed 0 bases at V and 0 bases at J, with 10 bases between. CDR3 protein: CASSVGTDSSYEQYF. DNA of the CDR3: TGTGCCAGCAGCGTAGGTACTGATAGCTCCTACGAGCAGTACTTC.

This clonotype was counted ten times or more. The chain combines TRBV28 with TRBJ2-1, with 9 bases matching TRBD2. The germline gives CDR1 MDHEN, CDR2 SYDVKM. The CDR3 has 17 residues. With V trimmed by 5 bases and J by 4 bases, 12 bases remained unmatched. The CDR3 loop reads CASSPPQRLAVYNEQFF. The DNA for the CDR3 is TGTGCCAGCAGTCCCCCCCAACGACTAGCGGTGTACAATGAGCAGTTCTTC. Drawing the rest from reference TRBV28 and TRBJ2-1, the complete variable domain is DVKVTQSSRYLVKRTGEKVFLECVQDMDHENMFWYRQDPGLGLRLIYFSYDVKMKEKGDIPEGYSVSREKKERFSLILESASTNQTSMYLCASSPPQRLAVYNEQFFGPGTRLTVL.

This clonotype was counted between two and nine times. This rearrangement joins TRBV7-9 to TRBJ2-5, with D perhaps TRBD2 (6 bases). V dropped 2 bases and J dropped 3 bases, with 13 bases sitting between them. This CDR3 contains 15 residues. Germline V gives CDR1 SEHNR, CDR2 FQNEAQ (reference sequence). The CDR3 DNA is TGTGCCAGCAGCTTAAGAGATAGCGGAAAAGAGACCCAGTACTTC. This translates into CASSLRDSGKETQYF. The full variable domain, with the rest looked up from reference TRBV7-9 and TRBJ2-5, is DTGVSQNPRHKITKRGQNVTFRCDPISEHNRLYWYRQTLGQGPEFLTYFQNEAQLEKSRLLSDRFSAERPKGSFSTLEIQRTEQGDSAMYLCASSLRDSGKETQYFGPGTRLLVL.

This clonotype was seen at least ten times. V is TRBV20-1 and J is TRBJ2-1; D is possibly TRBD1 (5 bases). The V gene lost 0 bases and the J gene lost 1 base, with 13 bases spanning the gap. The CDR3 spans 16 residues. Germline V lookup: CDR1 DFQATT, CDR2 SNEGSKA (reference sequence). The CDR3 loop reads CSARDPDRHSYNEQFF. As DNA, the CDR3 is TGCAGTGCTAGAGATCCTGACAGACATTCCTACAATGAGCAGTTCTTC.

The genes are TRBV7-2 and TRBJ2-1; D perhaps matches TRBD2 (6 bases). This CDR3 contains 16 residues. The germline CDR1 and CDR2 sequences are SGHTA and FQGNSA. Trimming shortened V by 0 bases and J by 9 bases, and 18 bases separated the two germline ends. The chain's CDR3 is CASSLAVGTGDAEQFF. As DNA, the CDR3 is TGTGCCAGCAGCTTAGCGGTGGGGACTGGTGATGCTGAGCAGTTCTTC.

The rearrangement joins TRBV7-9 to TRBJ1-2, with D perhaps matching TRBD1 (6 bases). Germline V gives CDR1 SEHNR, CDR2 FQNEAQ (reference sequence). The length of the CDR3 is 17 residues. V was clipped by 4 bases and J by 4 bases, with 22 bases between them. CDR3 DNA: TGTGCCAGCAGCTCAGGGGTTGGAGGGCAGGGGACCTATGGCTACACCTTC. It specifies CASSSGVGGQGTYGYTF.

This clonotype appeared many times. V gene TRBV12-3 or TRBV12-4 combines with J gene TRBJ2-3; a weak D match, TRBD2 (6 bases). With 6 bases removed from V and 3 bases from J, the gap between germline ends came to 13 bases. This CDR3 is built from 14 residues. CDR3 loop: CASSQGDWTDTQYF. CDR3 coding DNA: TGTGCCAGCAGCCAAGGGGACTGGACAGATACGCAGTATTTT.

This chain joins TRBV20-1 and TRBJ1-2, with unresolved D. The V end was cut by 0 bases, the J end by 5 bases, with 13 bases between. CDR1 is DFQATT and CDR2 is SNEGSKA in the germline V gene (reference sequence). The CDR3 runs to 14 residues. In DNA, the CDR3 is TGCAGTGCTAGAGACCCACGGGGAGGTTATGGCTACACCTTC. Its translation is CSARDPRGGYGYTF.

This clonotype was seen more than once but under ten times. This chain connects TRBV5-1 to TRBJ1-1, with D perhaps TRBD1 (6 bases). In germline, CDR1 is SGHRS, CDR2 YFSETQ. This CDR3 region has 14 residues. The V end lost 3 bases, the J end lost 3 bases, and 12 bases lay between the germline ends. The DNA of the CDR3 is TGCGCCAGCAGCTCAATGGGGGCGGACACTGAAGCTTTCTTT. Translated: CASSSMGADTEAFF. Full variable domain (missing parts from reference TRBV5-1 and TRBJ1-1): KAGVTQTPRYLIKTRGQQVTLSCSPISGHRSVSWYQQTPGQGLQFLFEYFSETQRNKGNFPGRFSGRQFSNSRSEMNVSTLELGDSALYLCASSSMGADTEAFFGQGTRLTVV.

The chain combines TRBV3-1 with TRBJ2-3; 7 bases are shared with TRBD2. Germline CDR1 LGHDT, CDR2 YNNKEL (reference sequence). The trim removed 3 bases at V and 0 bases at J, leaving 6 bases unmatched. The CDR3 consists of 16 residues. The CDR3 region is CASSHRSGTSTDTQYF. The CDR3 bases are TGTGCCAGCAGCCATCGAAGCGGGACTAGCACAGATACGCAGTATTTT.

This clonotype came up a few times. This chain connects TRBV12-3 or TRBV12-4 to TRBJ1-5; D remains unclear. This CDR3 region has 13 residues. V dropped 5 bases and J dropped 9 bases, with 14 bases sitting between them. CDR3 coding DNA: TGTGCCAGCAGTCCCCAGGTTTGGGGGCCCCAGCATTTT. This encodes CASSPQVWGPQHF.